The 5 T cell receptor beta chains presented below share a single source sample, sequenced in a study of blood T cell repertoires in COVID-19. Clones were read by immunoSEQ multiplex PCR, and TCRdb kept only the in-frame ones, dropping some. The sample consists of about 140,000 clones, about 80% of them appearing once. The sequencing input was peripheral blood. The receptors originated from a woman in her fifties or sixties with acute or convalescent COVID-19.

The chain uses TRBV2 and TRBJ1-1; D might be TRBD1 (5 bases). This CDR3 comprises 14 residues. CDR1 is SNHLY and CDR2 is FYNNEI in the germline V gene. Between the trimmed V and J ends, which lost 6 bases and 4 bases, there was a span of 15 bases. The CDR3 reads CASRSGTGGTEAFF. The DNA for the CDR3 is TGTGCCAGCAGGTCCGGGACCGGGGGCACTGAAGCTTTCTTT.

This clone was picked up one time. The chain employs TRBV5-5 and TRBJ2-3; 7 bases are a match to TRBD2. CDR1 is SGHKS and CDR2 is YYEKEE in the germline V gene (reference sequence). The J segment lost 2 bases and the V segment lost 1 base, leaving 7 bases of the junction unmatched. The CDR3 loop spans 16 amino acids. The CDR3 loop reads CASSLLGEGPTDTQYF. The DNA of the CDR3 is TGTGCCAGCAGCTTGTTGGGGGAGGGCCCCACAGATACGCAGTATTTT.

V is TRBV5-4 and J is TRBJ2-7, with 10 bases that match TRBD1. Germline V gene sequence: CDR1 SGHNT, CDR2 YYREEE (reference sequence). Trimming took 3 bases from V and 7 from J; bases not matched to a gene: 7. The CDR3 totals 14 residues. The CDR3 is CASSSRDRGGEQYF. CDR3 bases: TGTGCCAGCAGCTCCCGGGACAGGGGAGGGGAGCAGTACTTC.

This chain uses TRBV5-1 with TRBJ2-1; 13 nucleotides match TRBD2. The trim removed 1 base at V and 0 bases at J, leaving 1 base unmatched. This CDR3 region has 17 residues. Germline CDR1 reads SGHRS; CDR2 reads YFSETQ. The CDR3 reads CASSLRTSGSSYNEQFF. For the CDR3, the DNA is TGCGCCAGCAGCTTGAGGACTAGCGGGAGCTCCTACAATGAGCAGTTCTTC.

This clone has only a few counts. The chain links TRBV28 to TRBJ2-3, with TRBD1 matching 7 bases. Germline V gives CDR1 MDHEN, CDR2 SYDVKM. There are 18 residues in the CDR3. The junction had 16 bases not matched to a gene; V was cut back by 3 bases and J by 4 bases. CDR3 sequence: CASSFLSWDSLKADTQYF. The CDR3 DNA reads TGTGCCAGCAGTTTTCTGAGTTGGGACAGCCTAAAGGCAGATACGCAGTATTTT.